The 20 T cell receptor beta chains reported below all come from one sample, sequenced in a study of PD-L1 blockade in urothelial cancer. Method: immunoSEQ multiplex PCR; TCRdb's copy keeps in-frame clones and lacks some. This table has some 71,000 clones, 85% to 90% appearing once. Specimen: PBMCs, collected around atezolizumab (anti-PD-L1) treatment. All receptors derive from a man in his sixties with urothelial cancer.

The J gene is TRBJ2-5, the V gene TRBV7-6; no clear D. Germline V gene lookup returns CDR1 SGHVS and CDR2 FNYEAQ. V was trimmed by 4 bases and J by 5 bases, leaving 8 bases between them. The CDR3 is 12 residues long. CDR3 in DNA: TGTGCCAGCAGCTCGTACGGGGAGACCCAGTACTTC. Residues: CASSSYGETQYF.

This chain connects TRBV14 to TRBJ2-7, with TRBD2 matching 11 bases. The junction had 6 bases not matched to a gene; V was cut back by 5 bases and J by 3 bases. CDR3 length: 15 residues. From germline, CDR1 is SGHDN and CDR2 FVKESK. The CDR3 nucleotides read TGTGCCAGCAGCTATCGACTAGCGGGAAACTACGAGCAGTACTTC. This encodes CASSYRLAGNYEQYF.

The chain is built from TRBV5-1 and TRBJ2-7; 8 nucleotides agree with TRBD1. CDR1 is SGHRS and CDR2 is YFSETQ in the germline V gene. V trimming: 4 bases; J trimming: 6 bases; junction bases outside the gene matches: 3. This CDR3 is 12 amino acids long. The DNA for the CDR3 is TGCGCCAGCAGCCCGACAGGGGTCGAGCAGTACTTC. It specifies CASSPTGVEQYF. Variable domain in full (rest from reference TRBV5-1 and TRBJ2-7): KAGVTQTPRYLIKTRGQQVTLSCSPISGHRSVSWYQQTPGQGLQFLFEYFSETQRNKGNFPGRFSGRQFSNSRSEMNVSTLELGDSALYLCASSPTGVEQYFGPGTRLTVT.

This clone was counted only a few times. The chain couples TRBV28 to TRBJ2-7; the D gene is possibly TRBD1 (7 bases). The CDR3 runs 16 residues. Germline V gene lookup returns CDR1 MDHEN and CDR2 SYDVKM. Trimming pared 5 bases from V and 5 bases from J, leaving 22 bases between. CDR3 in DNA: TGTGCCAGCAGTGGGTCCAGGGGGGCCTACGGGAACGAGCAGTACTTC. It translates to CASSGSRGAYGNEQYF.

This chain connects TRBV18 to TRBJ2-1; 13 nucleotides align to TRBD2. The V segment lost 4 bases and the J segment 8 bases; nucleotides outside the gene matches: 5. Germline V CDR1 and CDR2: KGHSH, LQKENI. The CDR3 sequence is 15 residues long. In DNA, the CDR3 is TGTGCCAGCTCACGCACTAGCGGGGGGGCCGATGAGCAGTTCTTC. Amino acids: CASSRTSGGADEQFF.

This chain uses TRBV5-1 with TRBJ2-7, with D possibly matching TRBD2 (6 bases). The germline V and J ends were trimmed by 7 bases and 5 bases, with 22 bases remaining between them. The CDR3 spans 15 residues. The germline gives CDR1 SGHRS, CDR2 YFSETQ. The CDR3 sequence: CASAHGSGGGHEQYF. The CDR3 DNA is TGCGCCAGCGCCCATGGATCCGGGGGTGGGCACGAGCAGTACTTC. Full variable domain (missing parts from reference TRBV5-1 and TRBJ2-7): KAGVTQTPRYLIKTRGQQVTLSCSPISGHRSVSWYQQTPGQGLQFLFEYFSETQRNKGNFPGRFSGRQFSNSRSEMNVSTLELGDSALYLCASAHGSGGGHEQYFGPGTRLTVT.

The rearrangement uses TRBV5-1 and TRBJ2-7, with 11 bases identical to TRBD1. Germline V gene lookup returns CDR1 SGHRS and CDR2 YFSETQ. This CDR3 has 14 residues. Trimming cost V 2 bases and J 7 bases; bases outside gene matches: 5. In DNA form, the CDR3 reads TGCGCCAGCAGCTTCGGACAGGGGGCGCAGGAGCAGTACTTC. The encoded protein is CASSFGQGAQEQYF.

The chain uses TRBV4-3 and TRBJ1-3, with 8 bases aligning to TRBD1. CDR1 and CDR2 (germline): LGHNA, YSLEER. The V and J ends lost 1 base and 0 bases, in that order; junction bases with no gene match: 11. This CDR3 has 19 amino acids. This CDR3 is CASSQVYGQGQSSGNTIYF. CDR3 DNA sequence: TGCGCCAGCAGCCAAGTCTACGGACAGGGTCAATCCTCTGGAAACACCATATATTTT.

This chain joins TRBV14 and TRBJ2-1; TRBD2 aligns across 10 bases. Germline lookup yields CDR1 SGHDN and CDR2 FVKESK. The CDR3 contains 14 residues. The J segment lost 7 bases and the V segment lost 8 bases, leaving 8 bases of the junction unmatched. DNA of the CDR3: TGTGCCAGCCAGCGGGAGGGGTTCAGTAATGAGCAGTTCTTC. Encoded protein: CASQREGFSNEQFF.

The CDR3, as DNA: TGTGCCAGCAGCTTAGAAACTAGCGGGGCTCGAAATACGCAGTATTTT. Translation gives CASSLETSGARNTQYF. This chain joins TRBV7-2 and TRBJ2-3, with 10 nucleotides matching TRBD2. Germline V CDR1 and CDR2: SGHTA, FQGNSA. V shed 1 base, J shed 7 bases, and the junction held 8 bases outside the gene matches. The CDR3 runs to 16 residues.

V usage is TRBV4-3 and J usage is TRBJ1-5; 11 bases line up with TRBD1. This CDR3 is built from 17 residues. Germline CDR1 LGHNA, CDR2 YSLEER. V lost 1 base, J lost 6 bases, and 8 bases stayed unmatched. The CDR3 is CASSQASDRGRIQPQHF. In DNA form, the CDR3 reads TGCGCCAGCAGCCAAGCGTCGGACAGGGGGCGCATTCAGCCCCAGCATTTT.

V is TRBV27 and J is TRBJ1-1; 7 bases match TRBD1. V shed 5 bases, J shed 3 bases, and the junction held 3 bases outside the gene matches. The CDR3 is 13 residues long. Germline values: CDR1 MNHEY, CDR2 SMNVEV (reference sequence). CDR3 region: CASSRQGDTEAFF. The CDR3 bases are TGTGCCAGCAGTAGACAGGGTGACACTGAAGCTTTCTTT.

The chain employs TRBV12-5 and TRBJ1-2, with 7 positions matching TRBD1. The CDR3 has 13 residues. Trimming at V came to 1 base and at J to 9 bases, leaving 5 bases not matched to a gene. Per the germline V gene, CDR1 is LGHNT and CDR2 is FRNRAP. This chain's CDR3 is CASGLENRGSYTF. CDR3 bases: TGTGCTAGTGGTTTGGAAAACAGGGGTAGCTACACCTTC.

The sample holds a few counts of this clone. The rearrangement joins TRBV6-5 to TRBJ1-5; possibly TRBD1 for D (5 bases). CDR1 and CDR2 (germline): MNHEY, SVGAGI. The CDR3 runs to 14 residues. The V end was cut by 5 bases, the J end by 9 bases, with 17 bases between. DNA of the CDR3: TGTGCCAGCAGTCCGGGACTGTCGCGCGGGCCCCAGCATTTT. Its translation: CASSPGLSRGPQHF.

The chain links TRBV30 to TRBJ2-2, with TRBD2 matching over 11 bases. V gave up 8 bases and J gave up 7 bases; unmatched junction bases: 12. Germline assignment: CDR1 GTSNPN and CDR2 SVGIG (reference sequence). CDR3 size: 15 residues. CDR3 DNA sequence: TGTGCCGGACGGGTAGCGGGGGGGCAAAACGGGGAGCTGTTTTTT. Translation gives CAGRVAGGQNGELFF. Full variable domain (remainder filled in from reference TRBV30 and TRBJ2-2): SQTIHQWPATLVQPVGSPLSLECTVEGTSNPNLYWYRQAAGRGLQLLFYSVGIGQISSEVPQNLSASRPQDRQFILSSKKLLLSDSGFYLCAGRVAGGQNGELFFGEGSRLTVL.

This chain uses TRBV11-2 with TRBJ2-5, with 9 bases identical to TRBD1. Germline V gene data show CDR1 as SGHAT and CDR2 as FQNNGV. V shed 5 bases, J shed 5 bases, and the junction held 6 bases outside the gene matches. This CDR3 region has 14 residues. In DNA form, the CDR3 reads TGTGCCAGCAGCGTGGGACAGGGACCGGAGACCCAGTACTTC. Its protein is CASSVGQGPETQYF.

V usage is TRBV6-1 and J usage is TRBJ2-1, with TRBD2 as a possible D gene (6 bases). CDR1 and CDR2 (germline): MNHNS, SASEGT. This CDR3 region has 14 residues. The V gene lost 8 bases and the J gene lost 9 bases, with 20 bases spanning the gap. The CDR3 sequence is CASRRASDGGEQFF. The CDR3 DNA reads as TGTGCCAGCCGGCGGGCTAGCGATGGGGGTGAGCAGTTCTTC.

This chain links TRBV5-1 with TRBJ1-3; 10 positions agree with TRBD1. The V gene's germline CDR1 is SGHRS and CDR2 YFSETQ. This CDR3 contains 15 residues. V lost 0 bases to trimming and J lost 4 bases; unmatched junction nucleotides: 1. The CDR3 here is CASSLGDRGGNTIYF. The CDR3 DNA reads TGCGCCAGCAGCTTGGGGGACAGGGGCGGAAACACCATATATTTT.

The J gene is TRBJ2-7, the V gene TRBV11-3; the D is unclear. Germline V gene sequence: CDR1 SGHNT, CDR2 YENEEA. V lost 2 bases and J 4 bases, leaving 9 bases between the germline ends. This CDR3 is 13 amino acids long. CDR3 sequence reads: CASSLTINYEQYF. CDR3 nucleotide sequence: TGTGCCAGCAGCTTAACTATTAATTACGAGCAGTACTTC.

J is TRBJ2-6 and V is TRBV7-2; D remains unclear. CDR3 length: 13 residues. Germline V gene data show CDR1 as SGHTA and CDR2 as FQGNSA. With 3 bases removed from V and 3 bases from J, the gap between germline ends came to 3 bases. The DNA for the CDR3 is TGTGCCAGCAGCTTCAGTGGGGCCAACGTCCTGACTTTC. This translates into CASSFSGANVLTF.